A selection of T cell receptor beta chains follows, all from one sample in a study of identical twins. TCRdb re-called the 5' RACE reads with MiXCR, one entry per CDR3 protein. The sample gives 350,000 to 450,000 distinct CDR3 sequences, around 18% of which show up once; approximately 12% is in the top ten. Sample: naive T cells sorted from blood. These receptors came from a man in his fifties in good health. Both conserved end residues are part of each CDR3.

v_call | cdr3_aa
TRBV12-3/TRBV12-4 | CASSRDRGPHEQYF
TRBV30 | CAWSFQESSYNSPLHF
TRBV20-1 | CSATWTSGSSGEQFF
TRBV5-1 | CASSLEASGTNTGELFF
TRBV11-2 | CASSSRIGAGGPSTDTQYF
TRBV6-2/TRBV6-3 | CASRSDRADEQYF
TRBV5-1 | CASSLGSSNEQFF
TRBV7-2 | CASSLTGIEDTQYF
TRBV5-1 | CASSLAHRGPVQETQYF
TRBV6-2/TRBV6-3 | CASSYSLGYTEAFF
TRBV5-1 | CASAKENYGYTF
TRBV5-1 | CASTVLASTDTQYF
TRBV28 | CASSPTGSGGELFF
TRBV29-1 | CSVEARGGGELFF
TRBV27 | CASSLLRTGTGTDEQFF
TRBV2 | CASSPRGSSSPLHF
TRBV20-1 | CSASGLAGGGYEQYF
TRBV6-5 | CASSYGYRGSTEAFF
TRBV28 | CASSLGGRVPSYEQYF
TRBV4-3 | CASSQDYLSSYEQYF
TRBV20-1 | CSAIAGNIYGYTF
TRBV19 | CASAGTGKTYEQYF
TRBV20-1 | CSATGTSLYNEQFF
TRBV29-1 | CSVLKQSQETQYF
TRBV27 | CAIQGVQYF
TRBV24-1 | CATSDTRWPGELFF
TRBV30 | CAWSLGTGTFSNQPQHF
TRBV5-1 | CASSLAGSAFYEQYF
TRBV5-1 | CASSLPMRGGYEQYF
TRBV15 | CATSRGVTYEQYF
TRBV6-5 | CASSYGLTNAEAFF
TRBV5-1 | CASSLLGGSAEAFF
TRBV19 | CASSMQSGGTEAFF
TRBV20-1 | CSARVGGWKTEAFF
TRBV24-1 | CATSRSATDTQYF
TRBV24-1 | CATRDRAGTEAFF
TRBV7-2 | CASSLLQGGPYGYTF
TRBV6-1 | CASTGTNPEGNEQFF
TRBV5-1 | CASNIVPPGAGDYEQYF
TRBV27 | CASSFQVSDTQYF
TRBV11-1 | CASTNVGTTGISYNEQFF
TRBV20-1 | CSAVGGFGSPLHF